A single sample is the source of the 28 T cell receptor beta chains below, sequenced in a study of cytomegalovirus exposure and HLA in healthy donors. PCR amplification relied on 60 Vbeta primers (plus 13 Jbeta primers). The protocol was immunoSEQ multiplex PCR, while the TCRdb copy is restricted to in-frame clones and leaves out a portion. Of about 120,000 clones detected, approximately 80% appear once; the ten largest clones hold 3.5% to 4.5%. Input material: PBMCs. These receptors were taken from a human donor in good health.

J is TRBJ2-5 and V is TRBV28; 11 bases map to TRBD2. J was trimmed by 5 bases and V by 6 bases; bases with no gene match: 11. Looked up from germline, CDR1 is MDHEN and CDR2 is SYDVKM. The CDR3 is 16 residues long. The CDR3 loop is CASRLGEVAGGETQYF. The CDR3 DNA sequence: TGTGCCAGCAGACTTGGGGAAGTAGCGGGAGGGGAGACCCAGTACTTC.

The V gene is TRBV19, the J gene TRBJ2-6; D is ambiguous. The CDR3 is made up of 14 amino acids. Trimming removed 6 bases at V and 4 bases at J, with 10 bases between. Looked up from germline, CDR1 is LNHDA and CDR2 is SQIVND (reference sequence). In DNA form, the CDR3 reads TGTGCCAGTAGCACGGTAATGGGGGCCAACGTCCTGACTTTC. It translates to CASSTVMGANVLTF.

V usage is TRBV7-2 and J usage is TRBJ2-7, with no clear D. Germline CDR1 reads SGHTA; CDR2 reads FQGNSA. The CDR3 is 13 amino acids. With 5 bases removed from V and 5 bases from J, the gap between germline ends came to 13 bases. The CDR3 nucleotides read TGTGCCAGCAGCCTATACCATTCGGACGAGCAGTACTTC. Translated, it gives CASSLYHSDEQYF.

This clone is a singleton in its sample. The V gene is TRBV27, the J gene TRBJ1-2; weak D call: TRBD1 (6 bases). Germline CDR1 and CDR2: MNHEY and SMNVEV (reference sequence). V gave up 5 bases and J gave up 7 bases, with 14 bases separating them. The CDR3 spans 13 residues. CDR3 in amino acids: CASSLEGDGGYTF. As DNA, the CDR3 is TGTGCCAGCAGTCTAGAGGGGGATGGTGGCTACACCTTC.

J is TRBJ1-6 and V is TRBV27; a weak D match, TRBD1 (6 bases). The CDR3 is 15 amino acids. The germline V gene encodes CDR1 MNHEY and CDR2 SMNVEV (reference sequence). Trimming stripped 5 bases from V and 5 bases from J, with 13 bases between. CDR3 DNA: TGTGCCAGCAGTCTAGTCGGGACAAATAATTCACCCCTCCACTTT. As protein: CASSLVGTNNSPLHF.

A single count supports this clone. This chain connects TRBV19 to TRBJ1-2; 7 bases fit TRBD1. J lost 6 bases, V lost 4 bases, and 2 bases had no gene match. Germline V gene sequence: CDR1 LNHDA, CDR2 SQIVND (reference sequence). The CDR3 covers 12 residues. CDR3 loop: CASSNRGHGYTF. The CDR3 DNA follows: TGTGCCAGTAGTAATAGGGGGCATGGCTACACCTTC.

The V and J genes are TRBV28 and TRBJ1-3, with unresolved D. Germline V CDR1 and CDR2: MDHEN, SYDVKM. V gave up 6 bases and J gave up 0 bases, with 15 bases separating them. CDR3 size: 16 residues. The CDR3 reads CASRLGGRSSGNTIYF. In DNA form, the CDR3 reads TGTGCCAGCAGGTTAGGAGGGCGTAGCTCTGGAAACACCATATATTTT. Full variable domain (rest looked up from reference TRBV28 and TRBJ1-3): DVKVTQSSRYLVKRTGEKVFLECVQDMDHENMFWYRQDPGLGLRLIYFSYDVKMKEKGDIPEGYSVSREKKERFSLILESASTNQTSMYLCASRLGGRSSGNTIYFGEGSWLTVV.

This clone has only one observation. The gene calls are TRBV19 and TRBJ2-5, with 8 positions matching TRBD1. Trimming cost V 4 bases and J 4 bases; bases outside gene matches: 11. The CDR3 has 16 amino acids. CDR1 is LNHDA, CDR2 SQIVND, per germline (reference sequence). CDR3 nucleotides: TGTGCCAGTAGTACCATCCAGGGGGCTCTTGGAGAGACCCAGTACTTC. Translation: CASSTIQGALGETQYF.

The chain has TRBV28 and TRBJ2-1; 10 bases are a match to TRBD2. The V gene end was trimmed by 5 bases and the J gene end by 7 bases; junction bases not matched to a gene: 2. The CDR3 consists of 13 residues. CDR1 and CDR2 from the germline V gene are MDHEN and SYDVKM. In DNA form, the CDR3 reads TGTGCCAGCAGTCTAGCGGGAGTGAATGAGCAGTTCTTC. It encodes CASSLAGVNEQFF. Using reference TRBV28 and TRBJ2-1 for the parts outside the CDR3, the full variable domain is DVKVTQSSRYLVKRTGEKVFLECVQDMDHENMFWYRQDPGLGLRLIYFSYDVKMKEKGDIPEGYSVSREKKERFSLILESASTNQTSMYLCASSLAGVNEQFFGPGTRLTVL.

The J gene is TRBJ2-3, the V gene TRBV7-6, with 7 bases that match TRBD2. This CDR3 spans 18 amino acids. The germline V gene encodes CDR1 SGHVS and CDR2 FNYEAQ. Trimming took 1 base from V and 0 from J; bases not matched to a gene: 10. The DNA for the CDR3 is TGTGCCAGCAGCTTAGAGCTACTAGCGTCTCCTAGCACAGATACGCAGTATTTT. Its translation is CASSLELLASPSTDTQYF.

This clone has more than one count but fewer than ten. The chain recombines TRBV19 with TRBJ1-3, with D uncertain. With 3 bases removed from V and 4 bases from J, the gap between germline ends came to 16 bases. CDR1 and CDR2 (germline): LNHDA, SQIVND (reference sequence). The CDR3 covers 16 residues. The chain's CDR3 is CASSIQEGLVGNTIYF. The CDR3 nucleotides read TGTGCCAGTAGTATTCAGGAGGGTCTCGTCGGAAACACCATATATTTT.

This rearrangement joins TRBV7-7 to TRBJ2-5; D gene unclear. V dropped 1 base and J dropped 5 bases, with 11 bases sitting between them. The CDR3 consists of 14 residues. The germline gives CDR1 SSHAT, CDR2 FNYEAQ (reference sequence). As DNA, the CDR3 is TGTGCCAGCAGCTTAGGAGGTCTTTCGGAGACCCAGTACTTC. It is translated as CASSLGGLSETQYF.

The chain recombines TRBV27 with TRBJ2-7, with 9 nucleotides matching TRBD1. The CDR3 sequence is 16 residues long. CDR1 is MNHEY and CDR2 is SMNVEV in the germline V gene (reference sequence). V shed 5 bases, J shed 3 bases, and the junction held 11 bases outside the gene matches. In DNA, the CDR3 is TGTGCCAGCAGTAAATATAGGGACAGGGTGAACTACGAGCAGTACTTC. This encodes CASSKYRDRVNYEQYF.

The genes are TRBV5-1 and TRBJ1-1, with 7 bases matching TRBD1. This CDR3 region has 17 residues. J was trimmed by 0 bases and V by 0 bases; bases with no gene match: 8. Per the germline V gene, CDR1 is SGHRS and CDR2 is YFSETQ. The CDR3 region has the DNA TGCGCCAGCAGCTTGGGCGTAGGGGGCAGACTGAACACTGAAGCTTTCTTT. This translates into CASSLGVGGRLNTEAFF.

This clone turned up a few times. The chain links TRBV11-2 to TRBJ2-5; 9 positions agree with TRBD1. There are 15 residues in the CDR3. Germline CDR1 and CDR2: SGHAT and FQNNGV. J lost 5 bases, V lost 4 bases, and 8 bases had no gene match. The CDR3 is CASSSGTGSGETQYF. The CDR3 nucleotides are TGTGCCAGCAGCTCCGGGACAGGGAGCGGGGAGACCCAGTACTTC.

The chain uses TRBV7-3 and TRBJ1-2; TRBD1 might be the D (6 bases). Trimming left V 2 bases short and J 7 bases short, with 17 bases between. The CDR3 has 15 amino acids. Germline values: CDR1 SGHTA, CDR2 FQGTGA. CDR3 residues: CASSLEPGADGGYTF. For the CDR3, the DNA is TGTGCCAGCAGCTTAGAGCCAGGGGCGGATGGTGGCTACACCTTC. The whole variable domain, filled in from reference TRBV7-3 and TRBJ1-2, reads GAGVSQTPSNKVTEKGKYVELRCDPISGHTALYWYRQSLGQGPEFLIYFQGTGAADDSGLPNDRFFAVRPEGSVSTLKIQRTERGDSAVYLCASSLEPGADGGYTFGSGTRLTVV.

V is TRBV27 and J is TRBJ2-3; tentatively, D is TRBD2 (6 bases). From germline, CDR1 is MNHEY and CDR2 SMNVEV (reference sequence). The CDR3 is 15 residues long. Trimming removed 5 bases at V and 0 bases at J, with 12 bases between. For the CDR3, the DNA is TGTGCCAGCAGTCCGGAGGGGATTAGCACAGATACGCAGTATTTT. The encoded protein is CASSPEGISTDTQYF.

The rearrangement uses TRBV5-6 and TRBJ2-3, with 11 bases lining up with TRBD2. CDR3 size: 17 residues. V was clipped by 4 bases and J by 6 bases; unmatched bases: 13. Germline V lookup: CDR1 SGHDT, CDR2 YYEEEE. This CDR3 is CASSVKRLAGGWDTQYF. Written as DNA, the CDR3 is TGTGCCAGCAGCGTAAAAAGGCTAGCGGGAGGTTGGGATACGCAGTATTTT.

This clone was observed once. The CDR3 nucleotides read TGTGCCAGCTCACCCCCAGTTGGAGACCCCTACGAGCAGTACTTC. It translates to CASSPPVGDPYEQYF. This chain uses TRBV18 with TRBJ2-7; no reliable D call. CDR1 is KGHSH and CDR2 is LQKENI in the germline V gene. The CDR3 is 15 amino acids. Trimming removed 3 bases from V and 2 bases from J, with 14 bases in between.

CDR3 region: CASNLGSGITDTQYF. Here the CDR3 DNA reads TGTGCCAGTAACTTGGGGAGCGGTATCACAGATACGCAGTATTTT. This chain links TRBV19 with TRBJ2-3; possibly TRBD2 for D (5 bases). V lost 7 bases to trimming and J lost 2 bases, with 16 bases between them. The CDR3 spans 15 residues. CDR1 is LNHDA and CDR2 is SQIVND in the germline V gene (reference sequence).

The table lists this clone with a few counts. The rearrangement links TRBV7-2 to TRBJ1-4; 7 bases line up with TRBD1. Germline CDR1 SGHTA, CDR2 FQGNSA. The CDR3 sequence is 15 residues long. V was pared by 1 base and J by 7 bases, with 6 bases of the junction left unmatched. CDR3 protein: CASSLVRGPGEKLFF. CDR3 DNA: TGTGCCAGCAGCTTAGTTAGGGGGCCGGGTGAAAAACTGTTTTTT.

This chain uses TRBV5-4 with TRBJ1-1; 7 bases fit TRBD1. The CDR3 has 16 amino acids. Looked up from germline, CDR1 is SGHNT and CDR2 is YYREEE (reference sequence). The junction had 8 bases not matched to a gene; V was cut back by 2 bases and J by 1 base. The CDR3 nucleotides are TGTGCCAGCAGCTTTAGGGGGCCAGTTACGAACACTGAAGCTTTCTTT. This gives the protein CASSFRGPVTNTEAFF.

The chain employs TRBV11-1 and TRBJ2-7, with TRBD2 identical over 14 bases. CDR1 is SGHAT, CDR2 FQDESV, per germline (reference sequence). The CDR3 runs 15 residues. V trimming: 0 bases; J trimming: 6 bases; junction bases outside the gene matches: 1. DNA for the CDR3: TGTGCCAGCAGCTTAGCGGGACTAGCGGGAGTCGAGCAGTACTTC. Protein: CASSLAGLAGVEQYF.

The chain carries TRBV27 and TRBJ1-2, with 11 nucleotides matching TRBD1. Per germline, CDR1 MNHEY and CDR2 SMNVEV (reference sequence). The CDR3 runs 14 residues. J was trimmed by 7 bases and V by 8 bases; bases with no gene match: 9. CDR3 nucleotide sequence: TGTGCCAGCGGACAGGGGGCGAAATTTTTTGGCTACACCTTC. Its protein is CASGQGAKFFGYTF.

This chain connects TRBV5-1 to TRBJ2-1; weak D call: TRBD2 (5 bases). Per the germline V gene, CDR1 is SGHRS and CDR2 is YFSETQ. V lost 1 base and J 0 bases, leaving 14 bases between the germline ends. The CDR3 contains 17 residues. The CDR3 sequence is CASSLPGGPSSYNEQFF. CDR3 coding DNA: TGCGCCAGCAGCTTGCCGGGCGGGCCGAGCTCCTACAATGAGCAGTTCTTC.

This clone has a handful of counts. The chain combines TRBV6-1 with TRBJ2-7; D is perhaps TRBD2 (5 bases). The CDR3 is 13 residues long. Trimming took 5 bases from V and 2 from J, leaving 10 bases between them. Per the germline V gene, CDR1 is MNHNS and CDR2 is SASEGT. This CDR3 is CASSRGGPYEQYF. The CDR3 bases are TGTGCCAGCAGTCGAGGCGGGCCCTACGAGCAGTACTTC.

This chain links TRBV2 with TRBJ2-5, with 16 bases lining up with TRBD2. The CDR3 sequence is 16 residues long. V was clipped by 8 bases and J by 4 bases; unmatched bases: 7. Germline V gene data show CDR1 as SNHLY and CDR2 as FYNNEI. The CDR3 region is CASGGTSGRALETQYF. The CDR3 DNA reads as TGTGCCAGCGGAGGGACTAGCGGGAGGGCTTTAGAGACCCAGTACTTC.

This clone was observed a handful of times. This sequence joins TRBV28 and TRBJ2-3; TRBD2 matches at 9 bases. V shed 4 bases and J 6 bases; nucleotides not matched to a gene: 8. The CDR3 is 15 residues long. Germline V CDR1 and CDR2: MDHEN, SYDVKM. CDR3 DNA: TGTGCCAGCAGTTCGGCCCGGCGGGGGGGGGATACGCAGTATTTT. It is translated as CASSSARRGGDTQYF. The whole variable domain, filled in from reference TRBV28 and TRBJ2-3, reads DVKVTQSSRYLVKRTGEKVFLECVQDMDHENMFWYRQDPGLGLRLIYFSYDVKMKEKGDIPEGYSVSREKKERFSLILESASTNQTSMYLCASSSARRGGDTQYFGPGTRLTVL.